The entry below describes one TCR beta chain. The sample comes from a study of blood T cell repertoires in COVID-19. About the research overall: T cells, B-cell-depleted T cells, or PBMCs supplied cDNA or gDNA.

Methods used by the authors: Estimation of nucleated cell counts relied on the amplification of reference gene primers. The table came from immunoSEQ multiplex PCR; TCRdb's copy has only in-frame clones and leaves some out. The V and J calls and clone size are taken from that table; D and trimming were inferred from the DNA. Of 110,000 or so clones in the sample, around 82% are singletons; the top ten hold about an eighth. V shed 0 bases, J shed 5 bases, and the junction held 8 bases outside the gene matches. The CDR3 is 17 residues long. Germline loops: CDR1 MGHRA, CDR2 YSYEKL. The sequenced sample consisted of peripheral blood. The TCR comes from a human donor in a cohort sampled during active COVID-19. V and J are TRBV4-1 and TRBJ2-4, with 9 nucleotides matching TRBD1. The CDR3 here is CASSQDPNRGPQNIQYF. The DNA for the CDR3 is TGCGCCAGCAGCCAAGATCCGAACAGGGGGCCTCAAAACATTCAGTACTTC.